The 21 T cell receptor beta chains reported below all come from one sample, sequenced in a study of shared clonotypes between healthy human individuals. TCRdb keeps only in-frame clones here, not all; method: immunoSEQ multiplex PCR. The sample has some 200,000 clones; 50% to 80% are singletons. Sequencing was carried out using memory CD4+ T cells sorted from blood. The subset: CD45RA-negative fraction. These receptors originate from a man younger than 40 in good health.

The rearrangement uses TRBV6-5 and TRBJ1-2, with TRBD1 identical over 8 bases. Germline CDR1 MNHEY, CDR2 SVGAGI. With 4 bases clipped from V and 3 bases from J, the junction kept 10 bases outside the gene matches. This CDR3 spans 16 amino acids. The CDR3 here is CASSSRTGNYYYGYTF. The CDR3, as DNA: TGTGCCAGCAGTTCCCGGACAGGGAATTATTACTATGGCTACACCTTC.

The chain uses TRBV5-1 and TRBJ2-3; D is perhaps TRBD2 (6 bases). This CDR3 has 15 amino acids. Germline CDR1 SGHRS, CDR2 YFSETQ. V dropped 4 bases and J dropped 0 bases, with 12 bases sitting between them. The CDR3, as DNA: TGCGCCAGCAGCCCCCGGGACTCGAGCACAGATACGCAGTATTTT. Its translation is CASSPRDSSTDTQYF. Full variable domain (rest looked up from reference TRBV5-1 and TRBJ2-3): KAGVTQTPRYLIKTRGQQVTLSCSPISGHRSVSWYQQTPGQGLQFLFEYFSETQRNKGNFPGRFSGRQFSNSRSEMNVSTLELGDSALYLCASSPRDSSTDTQYFGPGTRLTVL.

This chain connects TRBV5-1 to TRBJ2-2, with TRBD1 identical over 7 bases. Germline lookup yields CDR1 SGHRS and CDR2 YFSETQ. V lost 4 bases and J lost 6; bases outside the gene matches: 3. The CDR3 loop spans 13 amino acids. The CDR3 DNA sequence: TGCGCCAGCAGCGGTAGGGGGCCCGGGGAGCTGTTTTTT. Its translation is CASSGRGPGELFF.

The rearrangement links TRBV19 to TRBJ1-2; TRBD1 matches 9 bases. The CDR3 has 15 residues. J lost 4 bases, V lost 6 bases, and 9 bases had no gene match. In germline, CDR1 is LNHDA, CDR2 SQIVND (reference sequence). CDR3: CASRRTGAGSYGYTF. CDR3 sequence (DNA): TGTGCCAGTAGACGGACAGGGGCAGGATCCTATGGCTACACCTTC.

The CDR3 DNA sequence: TGTGCCACCAGCAGAGATCCGGGGGGCAACAATGAGCAGTTCTTC. This codes for CATSRDPGGNNEQFF. This sequence joins TRBV15 and TRBJ2-1, with D maybe TRBD2 (7 bases). V lost 0 bases and J lost 5, with 11 bases in between. Germline CDR1 and CDR2: LNHNV and YYDKDF (reference sequence). This CDR3 region has 15 residues.

This clone showed up just a few times. The chain employs TRBV10-1 and TRBJ2-5; a possible D gene is TRBD1 (5 bases). Germline values: CDR1 WNHNN, CDR2 SYGVQD (reference sequence). V gave up 5 bases and J gave up 3 bases, with 10 bases separating them. The CDR3 has 13 amino acids. CDR3 DNA sequence: TGCGCCAGCAGTCCAGGGCGCAAAGAGACCCAGTACTTC. It is translated as CASSPGRKETQYF.

The chain uses TRBV18 and TRBJ2-7, with D tentatively TRBD2 (6 bases). This CDR3 has 15 residues. V was shortened by 2 bases and J by 3 bases, with 14 bases between the two germline ends. Germline values: CDR1 KGHSH, CDR2 LQKENI. In nucleotides, the CDR3 is TGTGCCAGCTCACCAAATGCGGGGCCGGACTACGAGCAGTACTTC. Translating it yields CASSPNAGPDYEQYF.

This chain connects TRBV7-2 to TRBJ1-2; 10 nucleotides line up with TRBD1. This CDR3 is built from 14 residues. In germline, CDR1 is SGHTA, CDR2 FQGNSA. Trimming took 1 base from V and 8 from J; bases not matched to a gene: 4. CDR3 sequence reads: CASSLGDRGSGYTF. The CDR3 DNA reads TGTGCCAGCAGCTTAGGGGACAGGGGAAGCGGCTACACCTTC.

The V gene is TRBV5-1, the J gene TRBJ2-5; D perhaps matches TRBD2 (5 bases). Trimming pared 0 bases from V and 1 base from J, leaving 7 bases between. The germline V gene has CDR1 SGHRS and CDR2 YFSETQ. This CDR3 is built from 14 residues. The CDR3 region has the DNA TGCGCCAGCAGCTTGGCAAGCGGCCAAGAGACCCAGTACTTC. The encoded protein is CASSLASGQETQYF.

About this clone: This CDR3 fails to terminate in the conserved phenylalanine or tryptophan, so it likely reflects a read error. It is unclear where the CDR3 begins or ends on the DNA, so no DNA is shown, and the CDR3 is as TCRdb lists it. This chain uses TRBV5-6 with TRBJ2-7; no DNA check was done on the table's D call, TRBD2. Per the germline V gene, CDR1 is SGHDT and CDR2 is YYEEEE. The CDR3 numbers 13 amino acids, ends counted. CDR3 protein: CASSSGTSGNGNI.

The rearrangement joins TRBV7-3 to TRBJ1-1, with TRBD1 matching 8 bases. There are 18 residues in the CDR3. V lost 1 base to trimming and J lost 4 bases; unmatched junction nucleotides: 14. Germline assignment: CDR1 SGHTA and CDR2 FQGTGA. CDR3 bases: TGTGCCAGCAGCTTAAATCCCGCCGGACAGGGATTGGGCACTGAAGCTTTCTTT. Protein sequence: CASSLNPAGQGLGTEAFF.

The genes are TRBV9 and TRBJ2-7; TRBD1 aligns across 8 bases. Germline V gives CDR1 SGDLS, CDR2 YYNGEE. With 5 bases clipped from V and 5 bases from J, the junction kept 6 bases outside the gene matches. The length of the CDR3 is 13 residues. CDR3 residues: CASSWAGGHEQYF. CDR3 coding DNA: TGTGCCAGCAGTTGGGCAGGGGGCCACGAGCAGTACTTC.

This chain links TRBV28 with TRBJ1-2, with D maybe TRBD1 (5 bases). Trimming stripped 3 bases from V and 3 bases from J, with 5 bases between. Germline CDR1 MDHEN, CDR2 SYDVKM. The length of the CDR3 is 12 residues. The CDR3 coding sequence is TGTGCCAGCAGTTTCAGGGACTATGGCTACACCTTC. This encodes CASSFRDYGYTF.

The chain recombines TRBV28 with TRBJ1-1; 7 bases match TRBD1. J was trimmed by 2 bases and V by 5 bases; bases with no gene match: 5. CDR1 and CDR2 from the germline V gene are MDHEN and SYDVKM. The CDR3 sequence is 14 residues long. In DNA form, the CDR3 reads TGTGCCAGCAGTCTCGGGACAGAAAACACTGAAGCTTTCTTT. Protein sequence: CASSLGTENTEAFF.

In its sample, this clone was seen once. The chain recombines TRBV5-4 with TRBJ2-3; 7 nucleotides align to TRBD2. The junction had 6 bases not matched to a gene; V was cut back by 1 base and J by 4 bases. In germline, CDR1 is SGHNT, CDR2 YYREEE (reference sequence). The length of the CDR3 is 15 residues. The CDR3 coding sequence is TGTGCCAGCAGCTTGAGGCGGGAGTTCTCAGATACGCAGTATTTT. Amino acids: CASSLRREFSDTQYF.

This clone is a singleton in its sample. The chain has TRBV15 and TRBJ2-7; 9 nucleotides align to TRBD2. Germline V gene sequence: CDR1 LNHNV, CDR2 YYDKDF (reference sequence). The trim removed 7 bases at V and 1 base at J, leaving 5 bases unmatched. This CDR3 spans 14 amino acids. The CDR3 region is CATKETSGSYEQYF. CDR3 in DNA: TGTGCCACCAAGGAGACTAGCGGATCCTACGAGCAGTACTTC.

This clone has a handful of counts. In the same sample, other DNA sequences code for this CDR3. The V gene is TRBV6-1, the J gene TRBJ1-2; TRBD1 aligns across 11 bases. Germline CDR1 is MNHNS and CDR2 is SASEGT. There are 15 residues in the CDR3. Losses at the gene ends were 4 bases for V and 2 bases for J; bases not matched to a gene: 3. The CDR3 sequence: CASSAGTGGNYGYTF. In DNA form, the CDR3 reads TGTGCCAGCAGTGCCGGGACAGGGGGGAACTATGGCTACACCTTC.

The rearrangement links TRBV6-1 to TRBJ2-5; the D is unclear. V gave up 6 bases and J gave up 0 bases, with 11 bases separating them. Germline V gene data show CDR1 as MNHNS and CDR2 as SASEGT. The CDR3 extends over 14 amino acids. The CDR3 reads CASSEKQYQETQYF. In DNA, the CDR3 is TGTGCCAGCAGCGAGAAGCAGTACCAAGAGACCCAGTACTTC.

This clone came up a few times. The CDR3 DNA reads as TGTGCCAGCAGCTTAGCGACGAGTACTCGCGAGCAGTACTTC. Protein sequence: CASSLATSTREQYF. The rearrangement joins TRBV7-2 to TRBJ2-7; D gene uncertain. Per germline, CDR1 SGHTA and CDR2 FQGNSA. The ends were cut back, 0 bases at V and 6 bases at J, with 12 bases in the middle. The CDR3 sequence is 14 residues long. Based on the CDR3 plus reference TRBV7-2 and TRBJ2-7, the full variable domain is GAGVSQSPSNKVTEKGKDVELRCDPISGHTALYWYRQSLGQGLEFLIYFQGNSAPDKSGLPSDRFSAERTGGSVSTLTIQRTQQEDSAVYLCASSLATSTREQYFGPGTRLTVT.

V usage is TRBV11-2 and J usage is TRBJ2-5; possibly TRBD2 for D (7 bases). Between the trimmed V and J ends, which lost 0 bases and 6 bases, there was a span of 17 bases. This CDR3 has 16 residues. CDR1 is SGHAT, CDR2 FQNNGV, per germline. The CDR3 protein is CASSLEGMWGGKTQYF. CDR3 nucleotide sequence: TGTGCCAGCAGCTTAGAAGGAATGTGGGGGGGCAAGACCCAGTACTTC.

The chain has TRBV6-6 and TRBJ1-5, with D tentatively TRBD1 (5 bases). V lost 6 bases, J lost 2 bases, and 17 bases lay in between. The CDR3 covers 16 residues. The germline gives CDR1 MNHNY, CDR2 SVGAGI (reference sequence). This CDR3 is CASRSPGGEGNQPQHF. The CDR3 region has the DNA TGTGCCAGCAGGAGCCCCGGGGGGGAAGGCAATCAGCCCCAGCATTTT.